The 31 T cell receptor beta chains presented below share a single source sample, sequenced in a study of PD-1 blockade in classical Hodgkin lymphoma. Only in-frame clones appear in the TCRdb table, and some are missing; sequencing was by immunoSEQ multiplex PCR. The sample shows some 49,000 clones, approximately 91% of them seen only once. Time point defined: newly diagnosed, previously untreated cHL patient sample. Sequencing was carried out using peripheral blood mononuclear cells (PBMCs). The receptors stem from a human donor with classical Hodgkin lymphoma.

V gene TRBV6-4 combines with J gene TRBJ2-7, with TRBD1 identical over 8 bases. The J segment lost 3 bases and the V segment lost 0 bases, leaving 4 bases of the junction unmatched. This CDR3 comprises 15 residues. The germline CDR1 and CDR2 sequences are MRHNA and SNTAGT. This CDR3 is CASSDSLGQVYEQYV. As DNA, the CDR3 is TGTGCCAGCAGTGACTCCTTGGGACAGGTCTACGAGCAGTACGTC.

J is TRBJ1-1 and V is TRBV2; 8 nucleotides align to TRBD1. After removal of 7 bases from V and 1 base from J, the junction contained 5 bases not matched to a gene. The germline V gene encodes CDR1 SNHLY and CDR2 FYNNEI. The CDR3 has 14 residues. In DNA form, the CDR3 reads TGTGCCAGCAATGGACAGGGCCCGAACACTGAAGCTTTCTTT. This gives the protein CASNGQGPNTEAFF.

The chain combines TRBV19 with TRBJ1-1; maybe TRBD1 (5 bases). Germline CDR1 LNHDA, CDR2 SQIVND (reference sequence). V was shortened by 3 bases and J by 5 bases, with 13 bases between the two germline ends. The CDR3 contains 14 residues. CDR3 bases: TGTGCCAGTAGTATCGACGGACATGTTACTGAAGCTTTCTTT. Amino acids: CASSIDGHVTEAFF.

The chain has TRBV28 and TRBJ2-3, with 7 bases fitting TRBD2. The CDR3 consists of 16 residues. Trimming removed 4 bases from V and 2 bases from J; junction bases left unmatched: 9. Germline values: CDR1 MDHEN, CDR2 SYDVKM. CDR3 loop: CASSSPPGRFTDTQYF. The DNA of the CDR3 is TGTGCCAGCAGTTCACCTCCCGGGAGGTTCACAGATACGCAGTATTTT.

This chain uses TRBV11-3 with TRBJ1-1; the D gene is possibly TRBD1 (5 bases). Germline values: CDR1 SGHNT, CDR2 YENEEA. CDR3 length: 14 amino acids. V dropped 4 bases and J dropped 2 bases, with 11 bases sitting between them. CDR3 region: CASSSRAGNTEAFF. CDR3 sequence (DNA): TGTGCCAGCAGCTCCAGGGCTGGAAACACTGAAGCTTTCTTT. Complete variable domain (other parts from reference TRBV11-3 and TRBJ1-1): EAGVVQSPRYKIIEKKQPVAFWCNPISGHNTLYWYLQNLGQGPELLIRYENEEAVDDSQLPKDRFSAERLKGVDSTLKIQPAELGDSAVYLCASSSRAGNTEAFFGQGTRLTVV.

The chain carries TRBV19 and TRBJ1-5; perhaps TRBD1 as D (6 bases). V was cut by 6 bases and J by 9 bases, with 27 bases left in between. The V gene's germline CDR1 is LNHDA and CDR2 SQIVND (reference sequence). The CDR3 totals 17 residues. Here the CDR3 DNA reads TGTGCCAGTAGCGAACAACAGGGCGAGGTCTTCTGGTCGCCCCAGCATTTT. Protein sequence: CASSEQQGEVFWSPQHF.

This clone was seen once. This chain joins TRBV7-9 and TRBJ2-1; D may match TRBD1 or TRBD2 (5 bases each). The CDR3 is made up of 14 amino acids. Trimming shortened V by 4 bases and J by 2 bases, and 9 bases separated the two germline ends. Germline V gene lookup returns CDR1 SEHNR and CDR2 FQNEAQ (reference sequence). CDR3 bases: TGTGCCAGCAGCTGGGACGGAGCCTACAATGAGCAGTTCTTC. Translation gives CASSWDGAYNEQFF.

This rearrangement joins TRBV15 to TRBJ2-6, with 7 bases fitting TRBD2. CDR3 length: 18 residues. Losses at the gene ends were 0 bases for V and 2 bases for J; bases not matched to a gene: 7. CDR1 is LNHNV and CDR2 is YYDKDF in the germline V gene (reference sequence). The CDR3 is CATSRDPWAGAGANVLTF. The CDR3 coding sequence is TGTGCCACCAGCAGAGATCCGTGGGCGGGGGCTGGGGCCAACGTCCTGACTTTC.

V and J are TRBV5-6 and TRBJ1-2; maybe TRBD1 (5 bases). V dropped 1 base and J dropped 8 bases, with 12 bases sitting between them. The CDR3 has 13 amino acids. The germline V gene encodes CDR1 SGHDT and CDR2 YYEEEE. CDR3 bases: TGTGCCAGCAGCTTGATCTATGGGGGAGGCTACACCTTC. Amino acids: CASSLIYGGGYTF. The full variable domain, in which reference TRBV5-6 and TRBJ1-2 provide the parts outside the CDR3, is DAGVTQSPTHLIKTRGQQVTLRCSPKSGHDTVSWYQQALGQGPQFIFQYYEEEERQRGNFPDRFSGHQFPNYSSELNVNALLLGDSALYLCASSLIYGGGYTFGSGTRLTVV.

The chain has TRBV5-5 and TRBJ2-1; tentatively, D is TRBD2 (6 bases). V shed 1 base and J shed 7 bases, with 9 bases lying between them. CDR3 length: 13 residues. Germline CDR1 reads SGHKS; CDR2 reads YYEKEE (reference sequence). The CDR3 spells CASSLWGENEQFF. DNA for the CDR3: TGTGCCAGCAGCTTGTGGGGGGAAAATGAGCAGTTCTTC.

This chain uses TRBV28 with TRBJ1-3; D perhaps matches TRBD1 (6 bases). Looked up from germline, CDR1 is MDHEN and CDR2 is SYDVKM. The CDR3 is 17 amino acids. The V gene lost 6 bases and the J gene lost 4 bases, with 22 bases spanning the gap. CDR3 DNA: TGTGCCAGCAGCCCTTCTACCACAGGGTTTAGCGGAAACACCATATATTTT. Its protein product is CASSPSTTGFSGNTIYF.

The J gene is TRBJ2-7, the V gene TRBV18, with D uncertain. The V gene lost 0 bases and the J gene lost 2 bases, with 14 bases spanning the gap. The CDR3 loop spans 16 amino acids. Germline values: CDR1 KGHSH, CDR2 LQKENI. The CDR3 DNA reads TGTGCCAGCTCACCACCGGTACCGGCAGCCACCTACGAGCAGTACTTC. It encodes CASSPPVPAATYEQYF. Looking up the rest from reference TRBV18 and TRBJ2-7 gives the full variable domain: NAGVMQNPRHLVRRRGQEARLRCSPMKGHSHVYWYRQLPEEGLKFMVYLQKENIIDESGMPKERFSAEFPKEGPSILRIQQVVRGDSAAYFCASSPPVPAATYEQYFGPGTRLTVT.

The chain links TRBV5-4 to TRBJ2-5; 8 nucleotides line up with TRBD2. The CDR3 runs 15 residues. Trimming took 4 bases from V and 4 from J; bases not matched to a gene: 9. The germline CDR1 and CDR2 sequences are SGHNT and YYREEE (reference sequence). The CDR3 sequence: CASSPPAGVRETQYF. CDR3 sequence (DNA): TGTGCCAGCAGCCCCCCAGCGGGAGTCAGAGAGACCCAGTACTTC.

The V and J genes are TRBV15 and TRBJ1-1, with D unclear. The CDR3 is 14 residues long. Trimming took 4 bases from V and 5 from J, leaving 14 bases between them. Germline assignment: CDR1 LNHNV and CDR2 YYDKDF (reference sequence). DNA of the CDR3: TGTGCCACCAGCACCAGTTGGGGAGGAACTGAAGCTTTCTTT. Translation gives CATSTSWGGTEAFF.

The chain couples TRBV9 to TRBJ1-5; no clear D. Germline lookup yields CDR1 SGDLS and CDR2 YYNGEE. Trimming stripped 0 bases from V and 4 bases from J, with 5 bases between. This CDR3 comprises 13 residues. CDR3 sequence: CASSVEANQPQHF. The CDR3, as DNA: TGTGCCAGCAGCGTAGAAGCGAATCAGCCCCAGCATTTT.

J is TRBJ2-3 and V is TRBV9, with 7 bases lining up with TRBD2. Trimming took 4 bases from V and 5 from J; bases not matched to a gene: 10. Per the germline V gene, CDR1 is SGDLS and CDR2 is YYNGEE. The length of the CDR3 is 15 residues. The CDR3 reads CASSSRAGARDTQYF. DNA for the CDR3: TGTGCCAGCAGCTCCCGCGCGGGAGCGCGAGATACGCAGTATTTT.

This chain joins TRBV10-3 and TRBJ2-5; 12 bases are a match to TRBD2. Germline CDR1 reads ENHRY; CDR2 reads SYGVKD. J lost 3 bases, V lost 0 bases, and 2 bases had no gene match. CDR3 length: 16 amino acids. This CDR3 reads CAISESTSGREETQYF. CDR3 coding DNA: TGTGCCATCAGTGAGTCGACTAGCGGGAGAGAAGAGACCCAGTACTTC.

This rearrangement joins TRBV9 to TRBJ1-6; D might be TRBD1 (5 bases). Trimming removed 3 bases at V and 0 bases at J, with 10 bases between. Germline V CDR1 and CDR2: SGDLS, YYNGEE. This CDR3 has 16 residues. The chain's CDR3 is CASSEEGFSYNSPLHF. CDR3 sequence (DNA): TGTGCCAGCAGCGAAGAGGGGTTCTCCTATAATTCACCCCTCCACTTT.

The chain is built from TRBV6-1 and TRBJ1-2; D is possibly TRBD1 (6 bases). The germline gives CDR1 MNHNS, CDR2 SASEGT. The CDR3 loop spans 14 amino acids. Between the trimmed V and J ends, which lost 10 bases and 3 bases, there was a span of 18 bases. CDR3 loop: CATRVWGADYGYTF. CDR3 sequence (DNA): TGTGCCACCAGAGTGTGGGGGGCCGACTATGGCTACACCTTC.

This sequence joins TRBV11-2 and TRBJ2-3; 11 positions match TRBD2. Germline CDR1 reads SGHAT; CDR2 reads FQNNGV. CDR3 length: 14 amino acids. Trimming cost V 6 bases and J 4 bases; bases outside gene matches: 3. The CDR3 region has the DNA TGTGCCAGCAGGGCTAGCGGGAGGTCAGATACGCAGTATTTT. Translating gives CASRASGRSDTQYF.

This clone was picked up one time. The chain uses TRBV4-1 and TRBJ1-1; D not resolved. Germline CDR1 reads MGHRA; CDR2 reads YSYEKL. There are 14 residues in the CDR3. V was clipped by 2 bases and J by 2 bases, with 9 bases between them. The CDR3 is CASSQNPLNTEAFF. In DNA, the CDR3 is TGCGCCAGCAGCCAAAACCCCCTCAACACTGAAGCTTTCTTT.

The chain recombines TRBV2 with TRBJ1-5; D is undetermined. The germline V and J ends were trimmed by 0 bases and 3 bases, with 6 bases remaining between them. The germline CDR1 and CDR2 sequences are SNHLY and FYNNEI. CDR3 length: 14 amino acids. In DNA, the CDR3 is TGTGCCAGCAGTGAAGCGAAGATCAATCAGCCCCAGCATTTT. It yields the protein CASSEAKINQPQHF.

V and J are TRBV28 and TRBJ2-1; D unresolved. CDR3 size: 13 residues. Trimming pared 8 bases from V and 2 bases from J, leaving 10 bases between. Germline V gene lookup returns CDR1 MDHEN and CDR2 SYDVKM. CDR3 DNA: TGTGCCAGCTCGCTCGCAGCCTACAATGAGCAGTTCTTC. Protein: CASSLAAYNEQFF.

The J gene is TRBJ1-1, the V gene TRBV25-1; no clear D gene. The CDR3 runs to 15 residues. V lost 1 base and J lost 1, with 10 bases in between. The V gene's germline CDR1 is MGHDK and CDR2 SYGVNS. CDR3 amino acids: CASSESSFPNTEAFF. In nucleotides, the CDR3 is TGTGCCAGCAGTGAATCGTCCTTCCCGAACACTGAAGCTTTCTTT.

The chain employs TRBV14 and TRBJ1-4; the D gene is possibly TRBD1 (5 bases). The germline CDR1 and CDR2 sequences are SGHDN and FVKESK. CDR3 length: 13 residues. The ends were cut back, 2 bases at V and 8 bases at J, with 9 bases in the middle. This chain's CDR3 is CASSQQGLEKLFF. The CDR3 region has the DNA TGTGCCAGCAGCCAACAGGGACTGGAAAAACTGTTTTTT.

The J gene is TRBJ1-2, the V gene TRBV5-1, with D possibly being TRBD1 (5 bases). V lost 3 bases, J lost 7 bases, and 10 bases lay in between. The CDR3 runs 12 residues. Germline CDR1 reads SGHRS; CDR2 reads YFSETQ. As DNA, the CDR3 is TGCGCCAGCAGCTCGGACACCGTTGGCTACACCTTC. The encoded protein is CASSSDTVGYTF.

The J gene is TRBJ1-1, the V gene TRBV10-3; D is undetermined. CDR1 and CDR2 from the germline V gene are ENHRY and SYGVKD. V was pared by 6 bases and J by 5 bases, with 10 bases between. This CDR3 is built from 12 residues. CDR3 sequence reads: CAIREYGTEAFF. CDR3 in DNA: TGTGCCATCAGGGAATACGGGACTGAAGCTTTCTTT.

The V gene is TRBV9, the J gene TRBJ2-7; 7 bases line up with TRBD1. The CDR3 runs 15 residues. Germline V gene data show CDR1 as SGDLS and CDR2 as YYNGEE. With V trimmed by 3 bases and J by 2 bases, 8 bases remained unmatched. The CDR3 coding sequence is TGTGCCAGCAGCGCTCGGGACAGTAAAACCTACGAGCAGTACTTC. Amino acids: CASSARDSKTYEQYF. The full variable domain, its missing parts supplied by reference TRBV9 and TRBJ2-7, is DSGVTQTPKHLITATGQRVTLRCSPRSGDLSVYWYQQSLDQGLQFLIQYYNGEERAKGNILERFSAQQFPDLHSELNLSSLELGDSALYFCASSARDSKTYEQYFGPGTRLTVT.

In its sample, this clone ranks as medium-sized (0.01 to 0.1%). The chain combines TRBV2 with TRBJ1-5; D gene uncertain. V lost 2 bases and J lost 8, with 16 bases in between. The V gene's germline CDR1 is SNHLY and CDR2 FYNNEI. This CDR3 is built from 15 residues. The CDR3 protein is CASSEYGSRVEPQHF. As DNA, the CDR3 is TGTGCCAGCAGTGAATACGGGAGCAGAGTTGAGCCCCAGCATTTT.

V and J are TRBV14 and TRBJ1-4; no clear D. Looked up from germline, CDR1 is SGHDN and CDR2 is FVKESK. This CDR3 contains 17 residues. V lost 0 bases and J lost 5, with 16 bases in between. The CDR3 DNA is TGTGCCAGCAGCCAAGATCTTCCGGACGGCTTGAATGAAAAACTGTTTTTT. Protein product: CASSQDLPDGLNEKLFF. Using reference TRBV14 and TRBJ1-4 for the parts outside the CDR3, the full variable domain is EAGVTQFPSHSVIEKGQTVTLRCDPISGHDNLYWYRRVMGKEIKFLLHFVKESKQDESGMPNNRFLAERTGGTYSTLKVQPAELEDSGVYFCASSQDLPDGLNEKLFFGSGTQLSVL.

The chain joins TRBV11-2 to TRBJ2-5; the match to TRBD2 covers 10 bases. This CDR3 has 13 residues. Looked up from germline, CDR1 is SGHAT and CDR2 is FQNNGV. J lost 6 bases, V lost 6 bases, and 4 bases had no gene match. The CDR3 nucleotides are TGTGCCAGCAGGCTTAGCGGGGGGAAGACCCAGTACTTC. Amino acid sequence: CASRLSGGKTQYF.